This TCR beta chain was obtained from a study of blood T cells in healthy people across ages. General study findings and limits: A strong correlation was found between TCR beta diversity and the percentage of naive T cells. Higher diversity, along with more naive CD4+ cells, distinguished long-lived donors from aged donors.

The J segment lost 0 bases and the V segment lost 2 bases, leaving 8 bases of the junction unmatched. Germline CDR1 is DFQATT and CDR2 is SNEGSKA (reference sequence). The CDR3 runs to 16 residues. Primed by a sample-barcoded 5' primer and a J-beta primer mix, a second PCR proceeded for roughly 7 to 11 cycles. Every cDNA molecule carried a tag from a template-switch adaptor bearing 12 random nucleotides. TCRdb re-called the 5' RACE reads with MiXCR, one entry per CDR3 protein. Of 1.5 million to 2 million distinct CDR3 sequences listed, roughly 28% were seen once; the top ten hold more than 6%. Details on this clonotype: Its antigen is undetermined.

This TCR came from a woman aged 25 to 45 in good health. This rearrangement joins TRBV20-1 to TRBJ1-2; 8 nucleotides agree with TRBD1. Sequenced sample: blood. The CDR3 sequence: CSARPRTGRANYGYTF. In DNA form, the CDR3 reads TGCAGTGCTAGACCACGGACAGGGCGAGCTAACTATGGCTACACCTTC.